The T cell receptor beta chain described here comes from a study of siplizumab effects on memory and regulatory T cells. The study, taken as a whole, reports: Alloreactive sequences from unstimulated CD4+ memory cells fell significantly with siplizumab.

This clone was recorded a few times. Its antigen is unidentified. Produced via immunoSEQ multiplex PCR; TCRdb's table is partial and in-frame only. The sample includes 57,000 or so clones, 79% seen only once; the top ten take approximately 0.4%. Trimming at V came to 0 bases and at J to 7 bases, leaving 6 bases not matched to a gene. The CDR3 is 15 amino acids. CDR1 is MNHEY, CDR2 SVGAGI, per germline. Sequencing was performed on memory CD4+ T cells sorted from blood. The V gene is TRBV6-5, the J gene TRBJ2-1, with 7 nucleotides matching TRBD2. This receptor was taken from a human donor in good health. The CDR3 coding sequence is TGTGCCAGCAGTTACTCCTGGGGGGGGGTGAATGAGCAGTTCTTC. Translated, it gives CASSYSWGGVNEQFF.